This TCR beta chain was recovered during a study of shared clonotypes between healthy human individuals. The CDR3 is made up of 13 amino acids. V shed 4 bases and J shed 4 bases, with 10 bases lying between them. Germline V CDR1 and CDR2: ENHRY, SYGVKD. This clone has a count of ten or more. Here immunoSEQ multiplex PCR was the method, and the copy in TCRdb shows in-frame clones only, minus some. Here the sample spans 90,000 to 100,000 clones, more than 45% being singletons. What was sequenced was PBMCs. The clonotype was recovered from a woman aged 40 to 50 in good health. Some clones in this sample may be carry-over from other donors' samples. J is TRBJ1-1 and V is TRBV10-3; D is perhaps TRBD1 (6 bases). CDR3 protein: CAISADSLTEAFF. The CDR3 DNA follows: TGTGCCATCAGTGCGGACAGCCTCACTGAAGCTTTCTTT.